This T cell receptor (beta chain) was captured in a study of OX40 agonist ivuxolimab in advanced cancers. The V end was cut by 4 bases, the J end by 1 base, with 14 bases between. The CDR3 consists of 15 residues. CDR1 is MGHRA and CDR2 is YSYEKL in the germline V gene. Assay used: immunoSEQ multiplex PCR; TCRdb lists only in-frame clones, some missing. The table lists 25,000 to 35,000 clones, 80% to 95% of them singletons. The V gene is TRBV4-1, the J gene TRBJ2-7; D could derive from TRBD1 or TRBD2 (5 bases each). The source was CD4+ or CD8+ T cells sorted from blood, collected in a trial of the OX40 agonist ivuxolimab. This TCR came from an adult with an advanced solid tumor such as melanoma, head and neck, liver or kidney cancer. The CDR3 sequence is CASSPGRGGSYEQYF. In DNA form, the CDR3 reads TGCGCCAGCAGCCCCGGGCGTGGGGGATCCTACGAGCAGTACTTC.